This T cell receptor (beta chain) is drawn from a study of T cells after yellow fever vaccination. There are many counts of this clonotype. The antigen is not known. J was trimmed by 1 base and V by 5 bases; bases with no gene match: 15. The CDR3 runs to 18 residues. CDR1 and CDR2 from the germline V gene are SGHRS and YFSETQ. Notes on the study in general: Across the CD4 and CD8 compartments, a small share of clonotypes was present in both. Subsequent to the booster, the majority of primary-vaccination clones reappeared (less than 97% CD4, 88% CD8). Any FACS-sorted repertoire could hold abundant clonotypes that contaminate it from the bulk population.

TCR cDNA was made by 5'RACE template switching, adding a universal primer site and UMIs. TCRdb used MiXCR to reprocess the 5' RACE reads, holding one entry per CDR3 protein. The sample yields hundreds of thousands of distinct CDR3 sequences, around 4% seen once. This chain connects TRBV5-1 to TRBJ2-3; 8 bases are a match to TRBD2. The source is a man aged 18 to 35 who received the YFV17D yellow fever vaccine. This sample comprised PBMCs, obtained on the day of the yellow fever booster vaccination. The CDR3 region is CASRVSRGGLLGTDTQYF. As DNA, the CDR3 is TGCGCCAGCAGAGTTTCACGGGGGGGCCTCCTTGGCACAGATACGCAGTATTTT. The full variable domain, with the rest looked up from reference TRBV5-1 and TRBJ2-3, is KAGVTQTPRYLIKTRGQQVTLSCSPISGHRSVSWYQQTPGQGLQFLFEYFSETQRNKGNFPGRFSGRQFSNSRSEMNVSTLELGDSALYLCASRVSRGGLLGTDTQYFGPGTRLTVL.